This TCR beta chain was identified during a study of T cell responses to AZD1222 COVID-19 vaccine listed by TCRdb under 2021. Regarding the complete study: AZD1222 recipients given second doses at about 4 weeks or at about 12 weeks were pooled, since spike-specific TCR depth and breadth were not found to differ between the two schedules. TCR sequencing covered more than 230 trial participants: about 210 given two doses of AZD1222 and 26 given two doses of MenACWY control vaccine. Trial participants were enrolled into age subgroups of 18-55, 56-69 and 70-plus years, which contained about 150, 27 and 61 TCR-sequenced participants, respectively. Findings and caveats that apply to the study as a whole: Vaccine-associated CD4 TCRs spanned the whole spike protein, with dominant responses in regions 160-218 and 743-854. No day 14 peak-response samples were available, so repertoires were characterized only after the peak T cell response. After two AZD1222 doses, both the breadth and the depth of spike-specific TCRs were significantly higher than at day 0 and than in MenACWY recipients. Conclusions about previously exposed vaccinees were limited because only six AZD1222 recipients were SARS-CoV-2 seropositive at baseline. Participants were mostly white British, with more females than males. The authors suggested clonal diversity may have been underestimated. Epitopes outside the regions mutated in the B.1.351 and B.1.1.7 variants were reportedly recognized by nearly half of the unique spike-specific TCRs. In the small 56-69-year group, the increase in depth fell short of significance, most likely because of low power.

The time point label corresponds to: baseline before first vaccination. The vaccinee samples were drawn from two UK trials, COV001 and COV002, one of which was a single-blind randomized controlled phase 2/3 trial testing AZD1222 (ChAdOx1 nCoV-19) in healthy adults. For TCRbeta chain sequencing, PBMC samples from trial participants were taken at day 0 and at day 28 after the second dose. V is pared back by 3 bases and J by 5 bases, with 11 bases lying between the germline termini. Looking up the germline V gene (reference sequence) yields CDR1 LNHDA and CDR2 SQIVND. From the cysteine up to the phenylalanine, the CDR3 has a length of 13 residues. The sequence is cut down to CDR3 DNA, 39 bases in frame from base 1. Comment on this clone: Its antigen has not been determined. There are no base qualities to consult, and no much larger clone falls within one base.

The CDR3 regions of human TCRbeta chains were analyzed by immunosequencing. As for the original processing: TCRs in the repertoires were compared against a reference library of SARS-CoV-2-specific TCRs that had been generated with the MIRA antigen-specificity platform. Breadth was defined as the fraction of unique TCRs that were SARS-CoV-2-associated. Depth was defined as the fraction of total T cells that were SARS-CoV-2-associated. Using the MIRA data, every spike-specific TCR was mapped to the spike region that the TCR reacted to and assigned to either a CD4 or a CD8 class. Log10-transformed breadth and depth values were compared by one-way ANOVA with Sidak's multiple comparisons tests. Not all clones reach the TCRdb copy of this immuneACCESS table, which keeps in-frame sequences only. Checked studies attribute under half of the gap to unresolved V genes and leave the rest unexplained. D and trimming were read from the DNA, whereas the V and J calls and clone size are those reported in that table. Here the sample has around 100,000 clones; around 95% occur a single time. Roughly 2% of the sample is held by the ten biggest clonotypes.

The receptor comes from an adult in good health. Source: peripheral blood, taken on day 0 of AZD1222 vaccination. The rearranged chain carries TRBV19 and TRBJ2-7, and TRBD2 may be the D gene, going by 6 matching bases. The DNA sequence follows: TGTGCCAGTAGTATCGTAGCGGACGACGAGCAGTACTTC. Its amino acids are CASSIVADDEQYF.